This TCR beta chain derives from a study of cytomegalovirus exposure and HLA in healthy donors. CDR3 length: 15 residues. The trim removed 4 bases at V and 3 bases at J, leaving 5 bases unmatched. Germline values: CDR1 SGHRS, CDR2 YFSETQ. The PCR had 60 Vbeta and 13 Jbeta primers. Sequencing used immunoSEQ multiplex PCR; TCRdb keeps in-frame clones, though not all of them. The sample has roughly 120,000 clones, just under 70% seen once; the top ten hold around 8.2%. The J gene is TRBJ1-1, the V gene TRBV5-1, with 11 nucleotides matching TRBD1. The TCR originated in a man aged 25 to 40 in good health and CMV-seropositive. The specimen was PBMCs. CDR3 in amino acids: CASSTDRGRDTEAFF. Here the CDR3 DNA reads TGCGCCAGCAGCACGGACAGGGGGCGGGACACTGAAGCTTTCTTT.